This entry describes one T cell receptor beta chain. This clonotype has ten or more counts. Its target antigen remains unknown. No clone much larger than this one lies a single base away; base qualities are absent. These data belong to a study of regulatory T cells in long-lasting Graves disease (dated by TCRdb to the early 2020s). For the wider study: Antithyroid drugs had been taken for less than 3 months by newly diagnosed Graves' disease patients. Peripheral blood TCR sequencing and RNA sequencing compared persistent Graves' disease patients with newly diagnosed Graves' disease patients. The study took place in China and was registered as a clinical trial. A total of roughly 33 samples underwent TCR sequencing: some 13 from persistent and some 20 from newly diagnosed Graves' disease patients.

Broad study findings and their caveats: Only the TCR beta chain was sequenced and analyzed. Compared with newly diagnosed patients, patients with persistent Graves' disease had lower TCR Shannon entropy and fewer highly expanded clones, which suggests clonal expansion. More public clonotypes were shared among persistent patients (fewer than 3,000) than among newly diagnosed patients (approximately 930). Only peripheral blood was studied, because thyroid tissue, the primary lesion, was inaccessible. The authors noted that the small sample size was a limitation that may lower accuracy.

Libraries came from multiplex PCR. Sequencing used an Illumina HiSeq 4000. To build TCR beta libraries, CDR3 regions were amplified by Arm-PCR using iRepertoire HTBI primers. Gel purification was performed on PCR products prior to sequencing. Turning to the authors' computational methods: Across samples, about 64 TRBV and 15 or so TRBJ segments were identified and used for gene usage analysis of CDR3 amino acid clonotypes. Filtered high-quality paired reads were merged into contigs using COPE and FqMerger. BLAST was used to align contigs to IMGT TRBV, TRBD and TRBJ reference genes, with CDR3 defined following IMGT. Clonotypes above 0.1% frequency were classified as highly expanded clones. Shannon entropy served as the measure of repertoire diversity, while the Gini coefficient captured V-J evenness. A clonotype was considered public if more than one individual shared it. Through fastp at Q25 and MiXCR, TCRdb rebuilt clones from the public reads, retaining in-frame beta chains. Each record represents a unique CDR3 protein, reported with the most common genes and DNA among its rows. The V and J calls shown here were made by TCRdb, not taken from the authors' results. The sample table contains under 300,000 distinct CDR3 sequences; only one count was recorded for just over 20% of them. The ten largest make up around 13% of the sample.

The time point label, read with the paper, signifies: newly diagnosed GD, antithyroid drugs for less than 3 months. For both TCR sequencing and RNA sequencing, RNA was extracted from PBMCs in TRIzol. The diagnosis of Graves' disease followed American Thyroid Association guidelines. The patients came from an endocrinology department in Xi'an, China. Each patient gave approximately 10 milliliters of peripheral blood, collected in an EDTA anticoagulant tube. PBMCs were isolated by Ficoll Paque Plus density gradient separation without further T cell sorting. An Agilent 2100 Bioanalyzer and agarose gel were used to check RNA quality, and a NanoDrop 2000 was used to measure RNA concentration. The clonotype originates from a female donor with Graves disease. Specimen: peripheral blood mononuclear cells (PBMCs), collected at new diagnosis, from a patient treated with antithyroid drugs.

The nucleotide sequence reads TGCAGTGCTAGATCCCATGTGAACACTGAAGCTTTCTTT. The encoded protein is CSARSHVNTEAFF. This chain joins TRBV20-1 to TRBJ1-1; no D gene call is confident. The trim is 2 bases for V and 0 bases for J, with a gap of 7 bases between the germline ends. Counted from cysteine to phenylalanine, this CDR3 has 13 amino acids. Only the CDR3 DNA is retained, 39 bases long and in frame from the first base. CDR1 and CDR2 are read off the germline V gene (reference sequence) as DFQATT and SNEGSKA.